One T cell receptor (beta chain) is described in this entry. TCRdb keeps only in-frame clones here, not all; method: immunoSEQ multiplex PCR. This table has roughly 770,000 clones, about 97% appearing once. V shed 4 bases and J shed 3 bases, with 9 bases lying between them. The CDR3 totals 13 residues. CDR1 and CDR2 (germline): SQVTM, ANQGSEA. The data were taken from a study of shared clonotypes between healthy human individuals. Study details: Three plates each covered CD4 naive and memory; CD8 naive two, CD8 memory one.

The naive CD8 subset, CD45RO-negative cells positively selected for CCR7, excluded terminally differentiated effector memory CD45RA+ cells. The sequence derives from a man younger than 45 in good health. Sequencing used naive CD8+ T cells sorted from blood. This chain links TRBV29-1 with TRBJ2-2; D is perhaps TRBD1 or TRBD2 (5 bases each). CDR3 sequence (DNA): TGCAGCGTTGCGTTGGGGGACACCGGGGAGCTGTTTTTT. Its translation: CSVALGDTGELFF.